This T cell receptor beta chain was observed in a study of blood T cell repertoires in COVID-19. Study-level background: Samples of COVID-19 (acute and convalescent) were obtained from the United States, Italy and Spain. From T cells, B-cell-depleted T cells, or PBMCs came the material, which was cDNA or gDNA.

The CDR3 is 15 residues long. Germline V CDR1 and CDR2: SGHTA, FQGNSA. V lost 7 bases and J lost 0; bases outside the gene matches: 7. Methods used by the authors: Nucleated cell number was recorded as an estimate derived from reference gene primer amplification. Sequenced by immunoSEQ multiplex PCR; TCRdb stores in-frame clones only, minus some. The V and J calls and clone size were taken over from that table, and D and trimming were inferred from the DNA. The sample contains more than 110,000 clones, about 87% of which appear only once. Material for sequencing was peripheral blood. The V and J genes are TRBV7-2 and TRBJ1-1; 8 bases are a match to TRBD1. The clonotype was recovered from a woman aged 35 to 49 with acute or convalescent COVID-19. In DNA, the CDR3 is TGTGCCAGCATCTCCAACAGGGGGATGAACACTGAAGCTTTCTTT. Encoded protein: CASISNRGMNTEAFF.